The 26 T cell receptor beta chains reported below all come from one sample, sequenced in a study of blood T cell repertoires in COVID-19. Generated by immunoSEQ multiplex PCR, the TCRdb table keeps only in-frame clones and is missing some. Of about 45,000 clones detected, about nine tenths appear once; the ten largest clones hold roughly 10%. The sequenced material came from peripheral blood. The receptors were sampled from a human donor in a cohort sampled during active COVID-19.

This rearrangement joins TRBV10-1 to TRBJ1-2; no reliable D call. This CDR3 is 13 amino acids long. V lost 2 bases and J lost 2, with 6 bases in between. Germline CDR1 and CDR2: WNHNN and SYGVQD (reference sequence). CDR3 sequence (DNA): TGCGCCAGCAGTGAGACAAAGAACTATGGCTACACCTTC. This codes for CASSETKNYGYTF.

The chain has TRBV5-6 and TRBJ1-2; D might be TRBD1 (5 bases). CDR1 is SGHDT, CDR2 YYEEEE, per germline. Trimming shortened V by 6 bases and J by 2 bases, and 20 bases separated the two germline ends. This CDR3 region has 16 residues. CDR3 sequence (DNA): TGTGCCAGCATGATAGGTTTGTCGGCAGGGAACTATGGCTACACCTTC. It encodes CASMIGLSAGNYGYTF.

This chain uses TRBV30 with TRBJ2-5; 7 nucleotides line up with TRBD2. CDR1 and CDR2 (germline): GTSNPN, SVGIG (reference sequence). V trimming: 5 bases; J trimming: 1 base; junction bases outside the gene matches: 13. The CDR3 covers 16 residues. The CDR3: CAWDWVGGGSQETQYF. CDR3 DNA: TGTGCCTGGGACTGGGTTGGGGGGGGGTCCCAAGAGACCCAGTACTTC.

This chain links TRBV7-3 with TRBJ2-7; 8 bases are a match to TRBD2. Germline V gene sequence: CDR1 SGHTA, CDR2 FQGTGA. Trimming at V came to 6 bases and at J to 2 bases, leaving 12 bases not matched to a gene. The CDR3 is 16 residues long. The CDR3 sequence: CASSPRGGASTYEQYF. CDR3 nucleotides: TGTGCCAGCAGTCCCCGGGGGGGGGCTTCCACCTACGAGCAGTACTTC.

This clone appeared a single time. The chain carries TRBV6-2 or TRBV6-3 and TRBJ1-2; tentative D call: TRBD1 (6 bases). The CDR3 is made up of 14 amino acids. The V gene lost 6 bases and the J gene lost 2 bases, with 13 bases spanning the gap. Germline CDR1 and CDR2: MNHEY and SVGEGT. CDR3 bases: TGTGCCAGCAGCAAAACGGGACAAAACTATGGCTACACCTTC. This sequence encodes CASSKTGQNYGYTF.

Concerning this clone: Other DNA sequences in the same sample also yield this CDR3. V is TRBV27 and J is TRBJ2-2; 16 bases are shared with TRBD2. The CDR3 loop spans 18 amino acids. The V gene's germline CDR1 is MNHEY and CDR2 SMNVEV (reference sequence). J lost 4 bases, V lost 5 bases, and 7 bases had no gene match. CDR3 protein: CASSPGTSGGAGTGELFF. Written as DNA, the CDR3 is TGTGCCAGCAGTCCCGGGACTAGCGGGGGGGCAGGCACCGGGGAGCTGTTTTTT.

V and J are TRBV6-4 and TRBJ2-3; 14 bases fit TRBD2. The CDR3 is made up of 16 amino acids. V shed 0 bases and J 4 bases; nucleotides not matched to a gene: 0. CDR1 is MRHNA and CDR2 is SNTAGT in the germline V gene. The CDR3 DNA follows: TGTGCCAGCAGTGACTCGACTAGCGGGGGGGCAGATACGCAGTATTTT. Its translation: CASSDSTSGGADTQYF.

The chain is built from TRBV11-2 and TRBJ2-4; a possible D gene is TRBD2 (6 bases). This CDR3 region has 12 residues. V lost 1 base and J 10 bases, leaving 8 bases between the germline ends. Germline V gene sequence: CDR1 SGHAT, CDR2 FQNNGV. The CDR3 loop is CASSLVEGIQYF. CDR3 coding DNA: TGTGCCAGCAGCTTAGTGGAGGGGATTCAGTACTTC.

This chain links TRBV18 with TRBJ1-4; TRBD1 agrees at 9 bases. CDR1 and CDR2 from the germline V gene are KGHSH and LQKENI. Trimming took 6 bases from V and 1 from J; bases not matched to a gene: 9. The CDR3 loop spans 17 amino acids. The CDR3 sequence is CASSLQGAGGTNEKLFF. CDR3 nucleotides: TGTGCCAGCTCCCTACAGGGGGCCGGGGGAACTAATGAAAAACTGTTTTTT.

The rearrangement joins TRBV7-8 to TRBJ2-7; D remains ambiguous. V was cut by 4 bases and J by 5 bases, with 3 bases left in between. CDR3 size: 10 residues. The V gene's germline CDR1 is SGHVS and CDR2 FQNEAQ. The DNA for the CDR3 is TGTGCCAGCAGCTCTAACGAGCAGTACTTC. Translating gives CASSSNEQYF.

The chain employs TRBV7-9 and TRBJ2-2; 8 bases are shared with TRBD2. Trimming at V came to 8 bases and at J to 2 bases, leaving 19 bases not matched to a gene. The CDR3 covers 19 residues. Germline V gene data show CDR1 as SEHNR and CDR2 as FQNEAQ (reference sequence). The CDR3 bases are TGTGCCAGCCCAAACCAGGCGGGGGGCACCGTTTTTAACACCGGGGAGCTGTTTTTT. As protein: CASPNQAGGTVFNTGELFF.

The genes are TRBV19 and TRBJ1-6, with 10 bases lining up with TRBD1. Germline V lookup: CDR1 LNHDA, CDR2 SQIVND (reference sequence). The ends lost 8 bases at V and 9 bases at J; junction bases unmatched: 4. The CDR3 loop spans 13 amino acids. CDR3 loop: CASGTGVRSPLHF. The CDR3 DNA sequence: TGTGCCAGTGGGACAGGGGTTCGTTCACCCCTCCACTTT.

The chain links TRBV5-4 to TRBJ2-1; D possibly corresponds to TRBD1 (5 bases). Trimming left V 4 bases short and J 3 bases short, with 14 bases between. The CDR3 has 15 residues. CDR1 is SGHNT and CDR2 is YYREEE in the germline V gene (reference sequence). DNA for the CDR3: TGTGCCAGCAGCGCTCATCAAGACAGCTACAATGAGCAGTTCTTC. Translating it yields CASSAHQDSYNEQFF.

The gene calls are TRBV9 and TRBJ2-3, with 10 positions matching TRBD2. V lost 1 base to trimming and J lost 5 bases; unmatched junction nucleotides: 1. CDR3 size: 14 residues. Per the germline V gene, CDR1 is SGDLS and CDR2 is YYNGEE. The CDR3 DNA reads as TGTGCCAGCAGCGTAAGGACTAGCGGAGATACGCAGTATTTT. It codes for CASSVRTSGDTQYF.

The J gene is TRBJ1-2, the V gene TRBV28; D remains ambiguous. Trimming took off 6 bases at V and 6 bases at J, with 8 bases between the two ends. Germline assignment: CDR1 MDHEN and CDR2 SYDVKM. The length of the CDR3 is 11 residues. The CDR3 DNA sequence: TGTGCCAGCAGGGTATCGGATGGCTACACCTTC. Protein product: CASRVSDGYTF.

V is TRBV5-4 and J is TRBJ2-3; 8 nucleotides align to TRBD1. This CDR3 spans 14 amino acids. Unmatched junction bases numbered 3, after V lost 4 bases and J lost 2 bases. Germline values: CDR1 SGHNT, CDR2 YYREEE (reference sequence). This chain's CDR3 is CASSPDRATDTQYF. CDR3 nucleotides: TGTGCCAGCAGCCCGGACAGGGCCACAGATACGCAGTATTTT.

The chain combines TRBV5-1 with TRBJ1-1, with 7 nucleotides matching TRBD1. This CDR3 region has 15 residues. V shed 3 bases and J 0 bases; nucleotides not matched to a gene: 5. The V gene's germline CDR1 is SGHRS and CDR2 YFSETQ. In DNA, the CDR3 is TGCGCCAGCAGCTCACAGGGGCAACTGAACACTGAAGCTTTCTTT. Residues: CASSSQGQLNTEAFF.

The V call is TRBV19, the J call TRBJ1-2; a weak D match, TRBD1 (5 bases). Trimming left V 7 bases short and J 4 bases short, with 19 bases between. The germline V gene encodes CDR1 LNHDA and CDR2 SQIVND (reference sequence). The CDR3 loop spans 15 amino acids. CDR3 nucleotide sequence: TGTGCCAGTATTCCCGTGGCGGGACCGAGCTATGGCTACACCTTC. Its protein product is CASIPVAGPSYGYTF. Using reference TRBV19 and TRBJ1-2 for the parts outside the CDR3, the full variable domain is DGGITQSPKYLFRKEGQNVTLSCEQNLNHDAMYWYRQDPGQGLRLIYYSQIVNDFQKGDIAEGYSVSREKKESFPLTVTSAQKNPTAFYLCASIPVAGPSYGYTFGSGTRLTVV.

CDR3 residues: CASSQDPGHFSGANVLTF. The CDR3 coding sequence is TGCGCCAGCAGCCAAGATCCAGGACACTTCTCTGGGGCCAACGTCCTGACTTTC. V and J are TRBV4-1 and TRBJ2-6, with a possible D match to TRBD1 (5 bases). Germline loops: CDR1 MGHRA, CDR2 YSYEKL. The CDR3 spans 18 residues. Between the trimmed V and J ends, which lost 0 bases and 0 bases, there was a span of 12 bases.

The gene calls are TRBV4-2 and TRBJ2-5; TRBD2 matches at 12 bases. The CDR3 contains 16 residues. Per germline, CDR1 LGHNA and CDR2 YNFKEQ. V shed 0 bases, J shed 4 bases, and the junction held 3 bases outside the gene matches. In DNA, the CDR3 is TGTGCCAGCAGCCAAGAGCTAGCGGGGGGGCGAGAGACCCAGTACTTC. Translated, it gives CASSQELAGGRETQYF.

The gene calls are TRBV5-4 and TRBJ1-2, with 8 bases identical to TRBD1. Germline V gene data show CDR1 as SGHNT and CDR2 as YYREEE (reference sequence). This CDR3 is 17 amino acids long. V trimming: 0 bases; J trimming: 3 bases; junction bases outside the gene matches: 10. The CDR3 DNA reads TGTGCCAGCAGCTTGGTGCCGGTGACAGGGGCCGACTATGGCTACACCTTC. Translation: CASSLVPVTGADYGYTF.

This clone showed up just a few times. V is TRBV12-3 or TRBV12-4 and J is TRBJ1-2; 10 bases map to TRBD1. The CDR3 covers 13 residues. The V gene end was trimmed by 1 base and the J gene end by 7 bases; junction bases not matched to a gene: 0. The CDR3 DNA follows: TGTGCCAGCAGTTTAGGGACAGGGGGTGGCTACACCTTC. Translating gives CASSLGTGGGYTF.

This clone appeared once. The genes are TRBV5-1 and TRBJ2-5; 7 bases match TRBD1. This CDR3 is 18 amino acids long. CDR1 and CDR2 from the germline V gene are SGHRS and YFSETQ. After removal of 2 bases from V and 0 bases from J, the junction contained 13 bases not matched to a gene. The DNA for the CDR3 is TGCGCCAGCAGCTTCTTTAGTGAAAGGGGGCTATACCAAGAGACCCAGTACTTC. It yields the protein CASSFFSERGLYQETQYF.

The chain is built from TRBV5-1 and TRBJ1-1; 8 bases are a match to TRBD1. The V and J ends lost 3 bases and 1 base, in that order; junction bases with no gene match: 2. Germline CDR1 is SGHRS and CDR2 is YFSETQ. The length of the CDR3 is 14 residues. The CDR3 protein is CASSSGTGNTEAFF. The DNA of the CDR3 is TGCGCCAGCAGCTCGGGGACAGGGAACACTGAAGCTTTCTTT.

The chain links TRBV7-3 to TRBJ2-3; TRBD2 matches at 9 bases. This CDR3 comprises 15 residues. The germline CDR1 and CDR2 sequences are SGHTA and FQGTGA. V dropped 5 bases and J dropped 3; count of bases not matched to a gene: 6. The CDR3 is CASSRWRGGTDTQYF. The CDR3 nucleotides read TGTGCCAGCAGCCGCTGGCGGGGGGGAACAGATACGCAGTATTTT.

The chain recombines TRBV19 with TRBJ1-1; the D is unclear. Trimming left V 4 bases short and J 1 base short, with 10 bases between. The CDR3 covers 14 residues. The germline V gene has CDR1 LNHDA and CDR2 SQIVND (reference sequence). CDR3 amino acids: CASSSWSENTEAFF. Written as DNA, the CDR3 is TGTGCCAGTAGTAGTTGGTCAGAGAACACTGAAGCTTTCTTT.